This T cell receptor beta chain was captured by sequencing in a study of Ad26.COV2.S vaccination and SARS-CoV-2 variants. Overall study: As a participant in COV1001, the donor was in the Ad26.COV2.S trial arm.

CDR1 and CDR2 (germline): LGHNA, YNFKEQ. V was cut by 2 bases and J by 5 bases, with 15 bases left in between. CDR3 length equals 15 residues. Method: immunoSEQ multiplex PCR; TCRdb's copy keeps in-frame clones and lacks some. The sample lists nearly 400,000 clones; over 75% were seen once. To note about this clone: Its specificity is unknown.

Treatment of the sample: some 20 received Ad26.COV2.S at low or high dose, single or two shots; several received placebo; per-sample allocation not given. Vaccine and placebo recipients were sampled on day 63 after the first injection. An Ad26 vector was used to express Wuhan-strain SARS-CoV-2 spike as the vaccine. Study observations and caveats: Assessments of TCR breadth and depth may have underestimated the total T cell responses. Placebo recipients showed lower spike-specific TCR breadth than vaccinees.

This chain links TRBV4-2 with TRBJ2-5, with a possible D match to TRBD1 (5 bases). This TCR was sampled from a person between 18 and 60 years old who received the Ad26.COV2.S COVID-19 vaccine or a placebo. The sample consisted of peripheral blood, taken in a trial of Ad26.COV2.S vaccine versus placebo. The CDR3 loop is CASSQFGRAIETQYF. CDR3 nucleotide sequence: TGTGCCAGCAGCCAATTTGGCAGGGCCATTGAGACCCAGTACTTC.